The 13 T cell receptor beta chains in this list originate from one sample, sequenced in a study of response to subunit inactivated influenza vaccine. Each CDR3 protein is one row after TCRdb ran MiXCR on the RT-PCR reads. This sample has roughly 170,000 distinct CDR3 sequences, with nearly 9.5% found just once. This specimen was non-naive T cells sorted from PBMCs, taken on the day of vaccination. These receptors all come from a man in his fifties who received an inactivated influenza vaccine.

The sample holds many counts of this clonotype. The chain links TRBV20-1 to TRBJ2-1; 14 nucleotides match TRBD2. This CDR3 comprises 16 residues. V shed 5 bases and J 0 bases; nucleotides not matched to a gene: 3. CDR1 is DFQATT and CDR2 is SNEGSKA in the germline V gene (reference sequence). CDR3: CSAEGTSGSSYNEQFF. Written as DNA, the CDR3 is TGCAGTGCTGAGGGGACTAGCGGGAGCTCCTACAATGAGCAGTTCTTC.

The CDR3 region has the DNA TGCGCCAGCAGCTTCTCAGGGGTCTGGAACCAAGAGACCCAGTACTTC. As protein: CASSFSGVWNQETQYF. The gene calls are TRBV5-1 and TRBJ2-5; D is possibly TRBD1 (6 bases). This CDR3 has 16 amino acids. Germline V CDR1 and CDR2: SGHRS, YFSETQ. Trimming stripped 2 bases from V and 0 bases from J, with 14 bases between. The full variable domain, rest sourced from reference TRBV5-1 and TRBJ2-5, is KAGVTQTPRYLIKTRGQQVTLSCSPISGHRSVSWYQQTPGQGLQFLFEYFSETQRNKGNFPGRFSGRQFSNSRSEMNVSTLELGDSALYLCASSFSGVWNQETQYFGPGTRLLVL.

This clonotype was counted only a few times. The rearrangement joins TRBV10-2 to TRBJ2-3; D remains unclear. The V gene's germline CDR1 is WSHSY and CDR2 SAAADI. The CDR3 runs to 13 residues. V was pared by 2 bases and J by 12 bases, with 15 bases between. CDR3 loop: CASSEAWTLPQYF. In DNA, the CDR3 is TGCGCCAGCAGTGAGGCGTGGACGCTACCACAGTATTTT.

The genes are TRBV11-2 and TRBJ2-3; perhaps TRBD1 as D (5 bases). CDR3 size: 16 residues. Germline V gene sequence: CDR1 SGHAT, CDR2 FQNNGV. V dropped 1 base and J dropped 2 bases, with 13 bases sitting between them. The CDR3 DNA reads TGTGCCAGCAGCTTAGTGTGGGGCAGCAACACAGATACGCAGTATTTT. Its protein product is CASSLVWGSNTDTQYF.

This chain links TRBV6-1 with TRBJ2-7; TRBD1 matches at 9 bases. Germline V CDR1 and CDR2: MNHNS, SASEGT. There are 13 residues in the CDR3. After removal of 7 bases from V and 6 bases from J, the junction contained 7 bases not matched to a gene. The DNA for the CDR3 is TGTGCCAGCAATAACAGGGGGCATTCCGAGCAGTACTTC. Amino acids: CASNNRGHSEQYF.

This clonotype was detected ten times or more. CDR3 DNA sequence: TGTGCCAGCAGCCGCACGGCGGGGGGATACAATGAGCAGTTCTTC. Amino acids: CASSRTAGGYNEQFF. V gene TRBV12-3 or TRBV12-4 combines with J gene TRBJ2-1; TRBD2 agrees at 8 bases. Trimming cost V 6 bases and J 4 bases; bases outside gene matches: 8. This CDR3 contains 15 residues.

Ten or more counts support this clonotype. The chain is built from TRBV29-1 and TRBJ2-1; D remains unclear. The CDR3 is 11 amino acids. Germline CDR1 is SQVTM and CDR2 is ANQGSEA. V lost 4 bases, J lost 3 bases, and 4 bases lay in between. The CDR3 DNA follows: TGCAGCGTTGTGAACTACAATGAGCAGTTCTTC. It is translated as CSVVNYNEQFF.

Ten or more counts support this clonotype. The rearrangement uses TRBV5-1 and TRBJ2-1, with 7 bases matching TRBD2. CDR1 is SGHRS, CDR2 YFSETQ, per germline. Germline trimming cut 0 bases from V and 4 bases from J; bases unmatched to any gene: 7. The length of the CDR3 is 16 residues. CDR3 loop: CASSLEGRGRYNEQFF. In DNA form, the CDR3 reads TGCGCCAGCAGCTTGGAGGGGCGGGGGAGATACAATGAGCAGTTCTTC.

The chain is built from TRBV20-1 and TRBJ2-1; 8 nucleotides agree with TRBD1. V dropped 5 bases and J dropped 8; count of bases not matched to a gene: 8. From germline, CDR1 is DFQATT and CDR2 SNEGSKA (reference sequence). The CDR3 covers 13 residues. The CDR3 sequence is CSAARDRRDEQFF. The CDR3 DNA follows: TGCAGTGCTGCCCGGGACAGGCGGGATGAGCAGTTCTTC.

This clonotype was seen at least ten times. The limits of the CDR3 on the DNA are not certain, so only TCRdb's listed CDR3 is given. The chain is built from TRBV12-3 or TRBV12-4 and TRBJ1-1. The CDR3 length is 16 residues, termini included. The CDR3 here is CASSFLAGASNTEAFF.

This clonotype was observed at least ten times. J is TRBJ2-7 and V is TRBV6-2 or TRBV6-3; 10 bases match TRBD1. The CDR3 is made up of 14 amino acids. J gave up 3 bases and V 6 bases, and 5 bases lay outside the gene matches. Germline CDR1 is MNHEY and CDR2 is SVGEGT. In nucleotides, the CDR3 is TGTGCCAGCAGCCTGGGACAGGGGCGCTACGAGCAGTACTTC. Amino acids: CASSLGQGRYEQYF.

This clonotype came up many times. CDR3 sequence: CASSLGDFYEQYF. Here the CDR3 DNA reads TGCGCCAGCAGCTTAGGGGACTTCTACGAGCAGTACTTC. The chain is built from TRBV5-1 and TRBJ2-7, with D possibly being TRBD2 (6 bases). The CDR3 covers 13 residues. Germline lookup yields CDR1 SGHRS and CDR2 YFSETQ. Trimming left V 2 bases short and J 3 bases short, with 9 bases between.

V usage is TRBV30 and J usage is TRBJ1-1; D is possibly TRBD1 (5 bases). This CDR3 contains 15 residues. Germline CDR1 and CDR2: GTSNPN and SVGIG (reference sequence). The V and J ends lost 2 bases and 4 bases respectively, with 17 bases between them. This chain's CDR3 is CAWSHLVRGGTEAFF. The CDR3 DNA follows: TGTGCCTGGAGTCACCTTGTACGGGGCGGCACTGAAGCTTTCTTT. Based on the CDR3 plus reference TRBV30 and TRBJ1-1, the full variable domain is SQTIHQWPATLVQPVGSPLSLECTVEGTSNPNLYWYRQAAGRGLQLLFYSVGIGQISSEVPQNLSASRPQDRQFILSSKKLLLSDSGFYLCAWSHLVRGGTEAFFGQGTRLTVV.